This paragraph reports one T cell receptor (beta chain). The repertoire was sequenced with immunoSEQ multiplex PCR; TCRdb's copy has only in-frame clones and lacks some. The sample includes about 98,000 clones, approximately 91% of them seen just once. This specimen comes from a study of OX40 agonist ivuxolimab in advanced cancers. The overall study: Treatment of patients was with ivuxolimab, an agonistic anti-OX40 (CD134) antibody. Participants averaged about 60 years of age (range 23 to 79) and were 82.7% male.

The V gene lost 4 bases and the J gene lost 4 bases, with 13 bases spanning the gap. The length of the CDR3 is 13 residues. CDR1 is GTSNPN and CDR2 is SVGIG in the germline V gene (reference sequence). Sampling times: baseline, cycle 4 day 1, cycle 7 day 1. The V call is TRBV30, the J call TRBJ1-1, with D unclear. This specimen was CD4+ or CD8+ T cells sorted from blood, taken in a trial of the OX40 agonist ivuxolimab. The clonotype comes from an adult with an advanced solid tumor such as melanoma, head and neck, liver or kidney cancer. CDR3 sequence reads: CAWITDPRTEAFF. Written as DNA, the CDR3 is TGTGCCTGGATTACTGACCCGCGCACTGAAGCTTTCTTT.